The rows below give T cell receptor beta chains drawn from one sample of a study of graft-versus-host responses after intestinal transplantation. This table comes from immunoSEQ multiplex PCR, and its TCRdb copy is limited to in-frame clones, with some not included. This sample has approximately 12,000 clones; around 80% occur once, and the top ten carry 45% to 55%. This specimen consisted of PBMCs, obtained roughly 130 days after transplant. The receptor set was obtained from a human patient who received an intestinal transplant, so some T cells may come from the graft donor. CDR3s include the opening cysteine and the closing phenylalanine or tryptophan.

V	J	CDR3
TRBV5-1	TRBJ1-1	CASSEAGRMNTEAFF
TRBV27	TRBJ1-1	CASSLSEGTEAFF
TRBV6-6	TRBJ2-1	CASTPTSGRGNEQFF
TRBV6-1	TRBJ1-1	CASSIRYTEAFF
TRBV9	TRBJ2-2	CARLDTTNTGELFF
TRBV19	TRBJ2-7	CASSIRDGPYEQYF
TRBV6-5	TRBJ1-1	CASSYSTGGEAFF
TRBV4-1	TRBJ2-1	CASSQDPRSYNEQFF
TRBV30	TRBJ2-3	CAWKAGTSVRTDTQYF
TRBV28	TRBJ2-7	CASSIGLAASSEQYF
TRBV10-3	TRBJ1-5	CAISDKDRGREPQHF
TRBV19	.	CASSIGQHSVEQYF
TRBV4-2	TRBJ2-2	CASSQGEETGELFF
TRBV7-9	TRBJ2-3	CASSPPPGLAGGTDTQYF
TRBV18	TRBJ2-7	CASSPPGFQGGLLEQYF
TRBV7-9	TRBJ2-7	CASSLLLLGDRVNGEQYF
TRBV18	TRBJ1-4	CASSPYGEEKLFF
TRBV5-4	TRBJ1-4	CAGSLRGANEKLFF
TRBV6-1	TRBJ1-3	CASSSNAGNTIYF
TRBV11-3	TRBJ2-7	CASSLSVQGPEQYF
TRBV12-2	TRBJ2-2	CASRLIFPENTGELFF
TRBV4-1	TRBJ2-1	CASGRGNEQFF
TRBV6-6	TRBJ1-2	CASSTPEAGGNYGYTF
TRBV4-2	TRBJ2-7	CASSQVDRGIYEQYF
TRBV18	TRBJ2-1	CASSPPGRSYNEQFF
TRBV6-1	TRBJ2-3	CASSDSNSGGDTQYF
TRBV9	TRBJ2-1	CASSVASGLNNEQFF
TRBV11-3	TRBJ1-4	CASTRGQMNEKLFF
TRBV18	TRBJ2-2	CASSRPAGDSTGELFF
TRBV5-8	TRBJ1-2	CASSFEWGGYTF
TRBV28	TRBJ2-1	CASSLGGTSYNEQFF
TRBV6-5	TRBJ2-6	CASTGGSGANVLTF
TRBV2	TRBJ1-4	CASSRPGQDTNEKLFF
TRBV30	TRBJ2-1	CAWSEGLGYNEQFF
TRBV11-2	TRBJ2-1	CASSLGQGGYNEQFF
TRBV9	TRBJ2-2	CASSPGTGYTGELFF
TRBV12-5	TRBJ2-5	CASGLTQETQYF
TRBV29-1	TRBJ1-2	CSLSVPAGGRGGYTF
TRBV7-9	TRBJ2-4	CASSLEAGNIQYF
TRBV21-1	TRBJ1-6	CASRTGLLHIHHNSPLHF
TRBV6-1	TRBJ1-1	CASSRTGTEAFF
TRBV2	TRBJ1-5	CASSERSGNQPQHF
TRBV6-4	TRBJ2-6	CASSGTSGSGANVLTF
TRBV5-1	TRBJ1-1	CASSLGTGVENTEAFF
TRBV6-1	TRBJ2-7	CASSATGSYEQYF
TRBV19	.	CASSIGGGLNEQYF
TRBV15	TRBJ2-4	CATSSPSGLAKNIQYF
TRBV19	TRBJ1-2	CASSIPGLNYGYTF
TRBV7-3	TRBJ1-5	CASSLWIDRGPNQPQHF
TRBV27	TRBJ2-2	CASSTRPTGVNTGELFF
TRBV28	TRBJ1-1	CASSPQGWGTEAFF
TRBV19	TRBJ2-5	CASSIAGGPRETQYF
TRBV6-5	TRBJ2-1	CASSLLSGTGGQQFF
TRBV7-6	TRBJ2-1	CASSQRLAVALYNEQFF